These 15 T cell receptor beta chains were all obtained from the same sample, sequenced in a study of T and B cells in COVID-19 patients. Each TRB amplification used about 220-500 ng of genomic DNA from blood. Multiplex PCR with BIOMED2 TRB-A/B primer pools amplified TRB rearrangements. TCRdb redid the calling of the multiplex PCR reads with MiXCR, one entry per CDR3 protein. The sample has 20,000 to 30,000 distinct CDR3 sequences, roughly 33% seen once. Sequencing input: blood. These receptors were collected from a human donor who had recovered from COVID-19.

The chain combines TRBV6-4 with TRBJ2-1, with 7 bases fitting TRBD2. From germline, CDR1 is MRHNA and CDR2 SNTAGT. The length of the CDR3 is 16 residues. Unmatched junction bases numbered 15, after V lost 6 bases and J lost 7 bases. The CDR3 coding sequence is TGTGCCAGCAGCATCCGGGTGGGAGGGCCCTTGAATGAGCAGTTCTTC. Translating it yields CASSIRVGGPLNEQFF.

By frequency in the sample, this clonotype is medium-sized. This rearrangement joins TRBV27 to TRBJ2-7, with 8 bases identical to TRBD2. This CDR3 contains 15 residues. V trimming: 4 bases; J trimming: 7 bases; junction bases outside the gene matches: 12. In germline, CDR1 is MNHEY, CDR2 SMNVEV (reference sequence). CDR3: CASSSRGSGKGEQYF. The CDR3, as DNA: TGTGCCAGCAGTTCTCGGGGTAGCGGGAAGGGTGAGCAGTACTTC.

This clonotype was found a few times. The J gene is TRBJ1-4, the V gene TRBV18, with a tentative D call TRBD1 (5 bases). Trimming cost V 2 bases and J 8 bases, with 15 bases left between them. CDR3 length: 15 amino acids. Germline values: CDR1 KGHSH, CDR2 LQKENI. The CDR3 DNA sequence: TGTGCCAGCTCACCAAACGCAAGGGGAGGGGAAAAACTGTTTTTT. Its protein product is CASSPNARGGEKLFF.

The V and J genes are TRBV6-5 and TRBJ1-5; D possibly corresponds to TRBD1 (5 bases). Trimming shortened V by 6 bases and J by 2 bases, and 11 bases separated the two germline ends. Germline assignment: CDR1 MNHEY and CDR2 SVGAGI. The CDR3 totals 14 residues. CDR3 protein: CASRERGGNQPQHF. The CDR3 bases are TGTGCCAGCAGGGAAAGAGGGGGCAATCAGCCCCAGCATTTT.

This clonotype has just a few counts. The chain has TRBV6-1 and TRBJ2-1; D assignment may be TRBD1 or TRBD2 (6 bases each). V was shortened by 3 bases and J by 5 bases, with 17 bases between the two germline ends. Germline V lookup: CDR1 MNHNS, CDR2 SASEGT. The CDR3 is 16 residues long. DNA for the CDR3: TGTGCCAGCAGTGATCAGCCCGGGGGCGTAGACAATGAGCAGTTCTTC. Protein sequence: CASSDQPGGVDNEQFF.

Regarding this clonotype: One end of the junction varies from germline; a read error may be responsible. CDR3 bases: TGTGCCAGCAGCCAAGAGGGGGGGCGGGGGGATAAGATCTTC. Protein product: CASSQEGGRGDKIF. The J gene is TRBJ2-1, the V gene TRBV4-3; TRBD2 agrees at 8 bases. Per the germline V gene, CDR1 is LGHNA and CDR2 is YSLEER. The CDR3 has 14 amino acids.

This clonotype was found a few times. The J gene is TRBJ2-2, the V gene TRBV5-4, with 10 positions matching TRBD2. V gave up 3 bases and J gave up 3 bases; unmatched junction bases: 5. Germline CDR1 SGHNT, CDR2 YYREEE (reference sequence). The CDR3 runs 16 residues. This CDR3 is CASSSQRGGDTGELFF. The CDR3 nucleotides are TGTGCCAGCAGCTCCCAGCGGGGGGGCGACACCGGGGAGCTGTTTTTT.

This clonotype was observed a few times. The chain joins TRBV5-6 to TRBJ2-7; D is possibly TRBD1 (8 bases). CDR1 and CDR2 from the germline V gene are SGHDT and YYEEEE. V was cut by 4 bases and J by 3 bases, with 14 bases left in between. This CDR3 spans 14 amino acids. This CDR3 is CASSLTGGGYEQYF. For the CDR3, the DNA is TGTGCCAGCAGCCTAACAGGGGGGGGCTACGAGCAGTACTTC. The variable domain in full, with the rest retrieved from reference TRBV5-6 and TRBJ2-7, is DAGVTQSPTHLIKTRGQQVTLRCSPKSGHDTVSWYQQALGQGPQFIFQYYEEEERQRGNFPDRFSGHQFPNYSSELNVNALLLGDSALYLCASSLTGGGYEQYFGPGTRLTVT.

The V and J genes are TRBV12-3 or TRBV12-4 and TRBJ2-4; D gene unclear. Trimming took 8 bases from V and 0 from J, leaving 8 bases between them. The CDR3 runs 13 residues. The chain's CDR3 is CASVGLAKNIQYF. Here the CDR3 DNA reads TGTGCCAGCGTAGGCCTAGCCAAAAACATTCAGTACTTC.

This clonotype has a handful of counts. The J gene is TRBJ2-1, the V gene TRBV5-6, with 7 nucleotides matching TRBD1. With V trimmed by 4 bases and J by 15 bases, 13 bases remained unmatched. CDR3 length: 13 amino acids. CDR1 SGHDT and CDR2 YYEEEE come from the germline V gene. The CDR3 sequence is CASSPDRDGNGFF. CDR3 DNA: TGTGCCAGCAGCCCCGACAGGGACGGGAATGGGTTCTTC.

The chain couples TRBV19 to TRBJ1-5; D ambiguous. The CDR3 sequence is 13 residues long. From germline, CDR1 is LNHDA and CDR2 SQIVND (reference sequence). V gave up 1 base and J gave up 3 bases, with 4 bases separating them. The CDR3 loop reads CASSIGANQPQHF. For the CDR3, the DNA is TGTGCCAGTAGTATAGGGGCCAATCAGCCCCAGCATTTT.

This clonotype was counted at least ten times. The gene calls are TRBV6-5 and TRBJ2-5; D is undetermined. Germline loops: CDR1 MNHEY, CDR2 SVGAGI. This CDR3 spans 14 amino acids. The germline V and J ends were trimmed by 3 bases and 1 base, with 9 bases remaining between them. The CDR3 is CASSYTATQETQYF. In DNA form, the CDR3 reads TGTGCCAGCAGTTATACAGCCACCCAAGAGACCCAGTACTTC.

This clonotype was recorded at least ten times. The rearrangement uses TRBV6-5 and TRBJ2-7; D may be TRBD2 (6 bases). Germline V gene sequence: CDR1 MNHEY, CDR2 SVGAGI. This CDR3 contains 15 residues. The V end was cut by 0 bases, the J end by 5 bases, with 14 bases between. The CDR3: CASSYSDTGGDEQYF. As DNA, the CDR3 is TGTGCCAGCAGTTACTCCGACACCGGAGGGGACGAGCAGTACTTC.

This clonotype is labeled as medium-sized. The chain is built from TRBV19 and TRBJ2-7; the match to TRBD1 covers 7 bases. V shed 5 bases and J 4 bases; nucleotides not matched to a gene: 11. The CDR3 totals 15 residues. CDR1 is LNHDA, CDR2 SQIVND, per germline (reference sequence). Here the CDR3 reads CASSPKTGSRYEQYF. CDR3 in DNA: TGTGCCAGTAGTCCCAAGACAGGGAGTCGGTACGAGCAGTACTTC.

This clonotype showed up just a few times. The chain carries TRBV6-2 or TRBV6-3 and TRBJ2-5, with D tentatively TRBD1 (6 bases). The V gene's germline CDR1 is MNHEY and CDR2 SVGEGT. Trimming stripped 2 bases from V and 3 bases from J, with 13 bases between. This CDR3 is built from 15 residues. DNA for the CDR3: TGTGCCAGCAGTTACACCTCCAGGGGAGAAGAGACCCAGTACTTC. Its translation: CASSYTSRGEETQYF.